This TCR beta chain is from a study of cytomegalovirus exposure and HLA in healthy donors. Healthy bone marrow donors made up the donor group. Both 60 Vbeta primers and 13 Jbeta primers went into the PCR. Here immunoSEQ multiplex PCR was the method, and the copy in TCRdb shows in-frame clones only, minus some. Of about 130,000 clones in the sample, around 80% are singletons; the top ten hold 1.4% to 1.5%. The CDR3 is 13 residues long. Germline CDR1 SGHRS, CDR2 YFSETQ. V was clipped by 0 bases and J by 4 bases, with 6 bases between them. The specimen was PBMCs. The chain is built from TRBV5-1 and TRBJ2-3; possibly TRBD2 for D (5 bases). This clonotype was obtained from a female donor in good health and CMV-seronegative. CDR3 amino acids: CASSLGEPDTQYF. The CDR3 coding sequence is TGCGCCAGCAGCTTGGGGGAGCCAGATACGCAGTATTTT.